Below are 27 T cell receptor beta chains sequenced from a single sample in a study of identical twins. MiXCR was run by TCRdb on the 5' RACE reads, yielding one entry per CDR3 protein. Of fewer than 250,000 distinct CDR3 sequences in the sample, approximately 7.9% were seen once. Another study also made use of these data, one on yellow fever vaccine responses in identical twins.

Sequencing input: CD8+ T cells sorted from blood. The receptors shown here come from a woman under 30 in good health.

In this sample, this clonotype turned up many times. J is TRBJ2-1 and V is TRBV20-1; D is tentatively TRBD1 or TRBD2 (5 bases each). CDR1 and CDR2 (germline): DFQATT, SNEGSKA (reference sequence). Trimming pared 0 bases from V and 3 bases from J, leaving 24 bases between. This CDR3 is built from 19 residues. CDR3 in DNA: TGCAGTGCTAGAGATGGGGACCTAGGGCAGCGGAACATCTACAATGAGCAGTTCTTC. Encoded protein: CSARDGDLGQRNIYNEQFF.

The CDR3 DNA sequence: TGTGCCAGCGTACCTAGGGGGGGAACCACAGATACGCAGTATTTT. Its translation is CASVPRGGTTDTQYF. This chain joins TRBV2 and TRBJ2-3; possibly TRBD2 for D (7 bases). The CDR3 sequence is 15 residues long. Trimming cost V 8 bases and J 2 bases, with 17 bases left between them. Germline V lookup: CDR1 SNHLY, CDR2 FYNNEI.

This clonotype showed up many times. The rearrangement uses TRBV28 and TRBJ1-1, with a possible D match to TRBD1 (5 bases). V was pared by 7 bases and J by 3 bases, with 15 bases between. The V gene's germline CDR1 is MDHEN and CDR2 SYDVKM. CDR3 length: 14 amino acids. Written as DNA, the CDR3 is TGTGCCAGCACCACATCGGGGGGATACACTGAAGCTTTCTTT. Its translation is CASTTSGGYTEAFF.

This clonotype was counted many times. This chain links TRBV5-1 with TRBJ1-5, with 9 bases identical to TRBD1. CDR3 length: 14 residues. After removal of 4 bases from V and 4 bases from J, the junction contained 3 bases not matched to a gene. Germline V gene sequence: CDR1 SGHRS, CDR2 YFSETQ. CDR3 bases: TGCGCCAGCAGCGGGGACAGGGAAAATCAGCCCCAGCATTTT. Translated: CASSGDRENQPQHF.

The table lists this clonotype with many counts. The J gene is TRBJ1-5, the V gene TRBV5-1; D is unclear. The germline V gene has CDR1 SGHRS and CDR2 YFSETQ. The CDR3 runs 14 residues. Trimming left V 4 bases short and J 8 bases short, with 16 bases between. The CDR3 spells CASSTGSRTEPQHF. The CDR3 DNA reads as TGCGCCAGCAGCACCGGGTCCCGGACGGAGCCCCAGCATTTT.

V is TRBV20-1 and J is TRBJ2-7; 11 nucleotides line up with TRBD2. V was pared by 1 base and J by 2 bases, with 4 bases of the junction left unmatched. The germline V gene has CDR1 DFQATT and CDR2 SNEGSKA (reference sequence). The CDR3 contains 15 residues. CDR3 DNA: TGCAGTGCTAGAGGACTAGCGGGGCCCACCTACGAGCAGTACGTC. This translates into CSARGLAGPTYEQYV.

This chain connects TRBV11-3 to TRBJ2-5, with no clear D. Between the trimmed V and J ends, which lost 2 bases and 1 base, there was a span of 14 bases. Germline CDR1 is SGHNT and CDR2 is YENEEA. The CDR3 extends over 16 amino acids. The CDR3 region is CASSLRAEWGQETQYF. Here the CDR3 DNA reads TGTGCCAGCAGCTTACGGGCCGAATGGGGCCAAGAGACCCAGTACTTC.

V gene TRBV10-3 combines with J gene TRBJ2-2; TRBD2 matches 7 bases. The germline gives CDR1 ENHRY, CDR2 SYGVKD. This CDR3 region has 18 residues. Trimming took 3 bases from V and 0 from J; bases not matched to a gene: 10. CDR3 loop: CAISDRGRAPTNTGELFF. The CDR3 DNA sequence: TGTGCCATCAGTGACCGAGGGAGGGCCCCAACGAACACCGGGGAGCTGTTTTTT.

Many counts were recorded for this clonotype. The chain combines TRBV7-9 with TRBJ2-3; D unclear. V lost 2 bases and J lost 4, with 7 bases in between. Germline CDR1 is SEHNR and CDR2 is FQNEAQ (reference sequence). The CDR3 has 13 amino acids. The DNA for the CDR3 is TGTGCCAGCAGCTTACAAACTTCAGATACGCAGTATTTT. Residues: CASSLQTSDTQYF.

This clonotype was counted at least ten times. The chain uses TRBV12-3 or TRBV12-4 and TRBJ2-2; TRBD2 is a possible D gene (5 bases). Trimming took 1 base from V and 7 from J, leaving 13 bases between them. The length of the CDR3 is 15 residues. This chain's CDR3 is CASSLVVGASGELFF. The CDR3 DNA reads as TGTGCCAGCAGTTTAGTCGTGGGAGCTAGCGGGGAGCTGTTTTTT.

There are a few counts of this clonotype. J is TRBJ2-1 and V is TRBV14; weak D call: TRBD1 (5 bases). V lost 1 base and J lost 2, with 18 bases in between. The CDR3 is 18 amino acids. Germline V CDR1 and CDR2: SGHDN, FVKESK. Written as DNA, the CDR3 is TGTGCCAGCAGCCAAGCGGGCCAGGGCAGGCGCGCCTACAATGAGCAGTTCTTC. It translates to CASSQAGQGRRAYNEQFF.

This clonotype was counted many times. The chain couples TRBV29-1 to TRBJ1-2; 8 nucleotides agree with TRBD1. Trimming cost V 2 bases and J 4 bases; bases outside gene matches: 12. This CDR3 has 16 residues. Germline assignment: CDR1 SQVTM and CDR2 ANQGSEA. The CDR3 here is CSVEPRTGTEPYGYTF. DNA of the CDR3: TGCAGCGTTGAACCAAGGACAGGGACCGAACCCTATGGCTACACCTTC.

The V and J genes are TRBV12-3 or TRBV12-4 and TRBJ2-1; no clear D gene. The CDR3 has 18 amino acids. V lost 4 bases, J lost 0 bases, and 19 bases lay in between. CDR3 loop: CASSSAQAKGPSYNEQFF. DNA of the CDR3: TGTGCCAGCAGTTCAGCCCAGGCTAAGGGTCCCTCCTACAATGAGCAGTTCTTC.

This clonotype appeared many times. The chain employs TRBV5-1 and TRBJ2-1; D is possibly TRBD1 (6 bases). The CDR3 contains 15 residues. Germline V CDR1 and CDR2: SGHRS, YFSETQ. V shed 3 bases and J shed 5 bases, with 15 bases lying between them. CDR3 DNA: TGCGCCAGCAGCTCCTTAGTTAGGACAGACAATGAGCAGTTCTTC. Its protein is CASSSLVRTDNEQFF.

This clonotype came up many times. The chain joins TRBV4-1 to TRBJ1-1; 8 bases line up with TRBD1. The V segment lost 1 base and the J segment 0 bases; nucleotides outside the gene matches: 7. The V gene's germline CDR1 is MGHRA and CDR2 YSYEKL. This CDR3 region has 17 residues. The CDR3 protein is CASSQARQGRMNTEAFF. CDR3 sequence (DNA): TGCGCCAGCAGCCAAGCCCGACAGGGGCGCATGAACACTGAAGCTTTCTTT.

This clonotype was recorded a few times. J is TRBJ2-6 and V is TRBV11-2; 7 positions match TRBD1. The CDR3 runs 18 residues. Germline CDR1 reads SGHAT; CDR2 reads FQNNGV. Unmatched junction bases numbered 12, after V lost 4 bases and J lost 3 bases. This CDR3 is CASSYYDRVVGGANVLTF. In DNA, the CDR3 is TGTGCCAGCAGCTACTACGACAGGGTAGTCGGTGGGGCCAACGTCCTGACTTTC.

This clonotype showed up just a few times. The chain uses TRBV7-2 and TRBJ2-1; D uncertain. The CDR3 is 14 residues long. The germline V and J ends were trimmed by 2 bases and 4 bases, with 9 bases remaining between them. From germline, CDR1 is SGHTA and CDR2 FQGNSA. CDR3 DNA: TGTGCCAGCAGCTTATTGGCTCCTTACAATGAGCAGTTCTTC. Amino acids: CASSLLAPYNEQFF.

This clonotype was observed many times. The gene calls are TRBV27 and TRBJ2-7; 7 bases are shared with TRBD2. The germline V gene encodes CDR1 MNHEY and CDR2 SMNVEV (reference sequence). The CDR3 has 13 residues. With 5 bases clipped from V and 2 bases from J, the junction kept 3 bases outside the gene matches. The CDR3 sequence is CASSGTSAYEQYF. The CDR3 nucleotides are TGTGCCAGCAGTGGAACTAGCGCCTACGAGCAGTACTTC.

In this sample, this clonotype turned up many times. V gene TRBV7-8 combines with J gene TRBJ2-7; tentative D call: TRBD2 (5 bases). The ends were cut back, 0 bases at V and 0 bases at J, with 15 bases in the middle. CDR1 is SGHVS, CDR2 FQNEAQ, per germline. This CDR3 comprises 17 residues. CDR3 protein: CASSLARSSGSSYEQYF. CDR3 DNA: TGTGCCAGCAGCTTAGCAAGATCGAGCGGAAGCTCCTACGAGCAGTACTTC.

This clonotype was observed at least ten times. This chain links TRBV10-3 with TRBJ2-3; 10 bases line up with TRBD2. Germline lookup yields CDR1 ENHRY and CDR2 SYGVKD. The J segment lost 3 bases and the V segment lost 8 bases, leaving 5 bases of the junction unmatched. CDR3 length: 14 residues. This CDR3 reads CAISASGSTDTQYF. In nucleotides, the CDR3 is TGTGCCATCTCTGCTAGCGGGAGTACAGATACGCAGTATTTT.

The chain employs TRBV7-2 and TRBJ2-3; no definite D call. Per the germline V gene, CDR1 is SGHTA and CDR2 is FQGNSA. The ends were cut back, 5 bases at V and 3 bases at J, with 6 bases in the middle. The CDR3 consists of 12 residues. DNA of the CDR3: TGTGCCAGCAGCGAGGCTACAGATACGCAGTATTTT. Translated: CASSEATDTQYF.

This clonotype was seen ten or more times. CDR3 amino acids: CASSLFRGIQETQYF. CDR3 bases: TGTGCCAGCAGTTTATTCAGGGGGATTCAAGAGACCCAGTACTTC. The rearrangement uses TRBV28 and TRBJ2-5; 7 bases align to TRBD1. CDR3 length: 15 amino acids. Germline V gene lookup returns CDR1 MDHEN and CDR2 SYDVKM. V lost 1 base, J lost 2 bases, and 4 bases stayed unmatched. The full variable domain, its missing parts supplied by reference TRBV28 and TRBJ2-5, is DVKVTQSSRYLVKRTGEKVFLECVQDMDHENMFWYRQDPGLGLRLIYFSYDVKMKEKGDIPEGYSVSREKKERFSLILESASTNQTSMYLCASSLFRGIQETQYFGPGTRLLVL.

The CDR3 loop is CAIMDRGYGYTF. CDR3 coding DNA: TGTGCCATCATGGACCGGGGCTATGGCTACACCTTC. The V gene is TRBV2, the J gene TRBJ1-2; D remains unclear. This CDR3 has 12 residues. The ends were cut back, 10 bases at V and 4 bases at J, with 13 bases in the middle. Per the germline V gene, CDR1 is SNHLY and CDR2 is FYNNEI.

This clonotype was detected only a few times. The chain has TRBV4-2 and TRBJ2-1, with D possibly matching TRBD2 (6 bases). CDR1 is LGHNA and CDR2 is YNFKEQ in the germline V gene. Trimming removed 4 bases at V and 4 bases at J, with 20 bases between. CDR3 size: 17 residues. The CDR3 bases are TGTGCCAGCAGCCCTACCGGGGGTCCCAGGGAATACAATGAGCAGTTCTTC. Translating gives CASSPTGGPREYNEQFF.

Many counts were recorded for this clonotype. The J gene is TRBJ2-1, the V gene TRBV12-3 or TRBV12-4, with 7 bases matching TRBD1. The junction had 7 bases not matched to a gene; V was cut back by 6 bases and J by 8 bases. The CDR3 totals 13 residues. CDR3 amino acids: CASSGQEVDEQFF. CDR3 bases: TGTGCCAGCAGCGGACAGGAGGTTGATGAGCAGTTCTTC.

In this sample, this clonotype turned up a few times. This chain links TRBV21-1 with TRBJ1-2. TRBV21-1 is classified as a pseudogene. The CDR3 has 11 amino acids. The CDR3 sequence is CASSKGSTNTF. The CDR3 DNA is TGTGCCAGCAGCAAAGGGTCTACTAACACCTTC.

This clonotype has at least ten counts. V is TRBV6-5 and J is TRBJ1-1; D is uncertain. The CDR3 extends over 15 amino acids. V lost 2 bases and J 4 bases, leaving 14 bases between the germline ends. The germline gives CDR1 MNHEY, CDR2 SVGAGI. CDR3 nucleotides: TGTGCCAGCAGTTACGATCGGGGTGGCGGCACTGAAGCTTTCTTT. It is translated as CASSYDRGGGTEAFF.